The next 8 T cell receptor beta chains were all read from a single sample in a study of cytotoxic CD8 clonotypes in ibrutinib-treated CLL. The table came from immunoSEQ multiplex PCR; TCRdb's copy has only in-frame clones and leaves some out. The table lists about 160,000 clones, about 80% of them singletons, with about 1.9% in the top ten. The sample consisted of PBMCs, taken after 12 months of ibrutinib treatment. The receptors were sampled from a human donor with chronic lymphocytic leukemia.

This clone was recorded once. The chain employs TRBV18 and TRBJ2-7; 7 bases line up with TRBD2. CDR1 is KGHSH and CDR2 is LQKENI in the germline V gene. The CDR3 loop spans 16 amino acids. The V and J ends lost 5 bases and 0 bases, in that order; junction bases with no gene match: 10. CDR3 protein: CASSESSGTTSYEQYF. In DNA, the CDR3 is TGTGCCAGCTCAGAATCATCCGGGACTACCTCCTACGAGCAGTACTTC.

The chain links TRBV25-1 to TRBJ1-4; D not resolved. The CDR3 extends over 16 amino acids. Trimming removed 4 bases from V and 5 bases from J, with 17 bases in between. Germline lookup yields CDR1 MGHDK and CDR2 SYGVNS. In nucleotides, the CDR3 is TGTGCCAGCAGTGTGACCTTAGGACGAATGAATGAAAAACTGTTTTTT. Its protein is CASSVTLGRMNEKLFF.

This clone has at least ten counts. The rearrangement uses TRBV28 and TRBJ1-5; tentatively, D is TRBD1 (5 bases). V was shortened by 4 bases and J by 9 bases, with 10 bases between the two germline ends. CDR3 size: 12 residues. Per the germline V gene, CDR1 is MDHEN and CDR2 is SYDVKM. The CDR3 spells CASSSRQLPQHF. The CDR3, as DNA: TGTGCCAGCAGTTCGAGACAGCTGCCCCAGCATTTT.

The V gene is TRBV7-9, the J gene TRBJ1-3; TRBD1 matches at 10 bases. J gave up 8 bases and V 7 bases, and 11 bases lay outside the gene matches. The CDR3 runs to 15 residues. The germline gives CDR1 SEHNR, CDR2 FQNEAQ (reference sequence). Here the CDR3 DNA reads TGTGCCAGCACCCCCCAAGGGACAGGGGCGGACACCATATATTTT. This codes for CASTPQGTGADTIYF.

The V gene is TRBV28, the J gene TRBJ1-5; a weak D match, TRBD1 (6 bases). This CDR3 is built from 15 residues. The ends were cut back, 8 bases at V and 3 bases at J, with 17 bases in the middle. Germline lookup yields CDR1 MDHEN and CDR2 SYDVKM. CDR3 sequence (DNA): TGTGCCAGCTTAACTTCAGGGGAACACAATCAGCCCCAGCATTTT. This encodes CASLTSGEHNQPQHF.

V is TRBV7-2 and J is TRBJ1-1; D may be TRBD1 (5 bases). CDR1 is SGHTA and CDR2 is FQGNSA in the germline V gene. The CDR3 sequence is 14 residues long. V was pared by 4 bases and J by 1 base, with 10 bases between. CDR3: CASSSKGPNTEAFF. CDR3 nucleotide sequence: TGTGCCAGCAGCTCTAAGGGGCCGAACACTGAAGCTTTCTTT.

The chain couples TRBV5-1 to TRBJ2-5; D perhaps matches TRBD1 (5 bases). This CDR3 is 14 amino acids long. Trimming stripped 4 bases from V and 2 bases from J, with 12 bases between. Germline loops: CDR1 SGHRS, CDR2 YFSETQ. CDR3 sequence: CASSPAGKQETQYF. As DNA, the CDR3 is TGCGCCAGCAGCCCGGCAGGGAAGCAAGAGACCCAGTACTTC.

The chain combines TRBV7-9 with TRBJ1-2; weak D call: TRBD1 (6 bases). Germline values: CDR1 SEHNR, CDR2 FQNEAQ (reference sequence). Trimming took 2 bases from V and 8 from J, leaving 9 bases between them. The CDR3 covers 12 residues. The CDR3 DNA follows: TGTGCCAGCAGCTTAAGACAGGACGGCTACACCTTC. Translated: CASSLRQDGYTF.